This is a list of T cell receptor beta chains from one sample in a study of blood T cell repertoires in COVID-19. Sequencing used immunoSEQ multiplex PCR; TCRdb keeps in-frame clones, though not all of them. The data contain roughly 40,000 clones, about 90% of them singletons. The sequenced sample was peripheral blood. These receptor sequences come from a woman aged 65 to 85 with acute or convalescent COVID-19. CDR3s include the opening cysteine and the closing phenylalanine or tryptophan. The order of the fields is J gene, clone size, V gene, D gene, CDR3 DNA, CDR3 protein. The D gene is left open where the match is weak. The size entry is marked missing in some rows and otherwise reads once, few, many or a size class.

TRBJ2-5 | - | TRBV6-1 | TRBD1 | TGTGCCAGCAGTGAATGGGGACAGGGGTACCAAGAGACCCAGTACTTC | CASSEWGQGYQETQYF
TRBJ1-1 | - | TRBV6-5 | - | TGTGCCAGCAGCCCGACAATGAACACTGAAGCTTTCTTT | CASSPTMNTEAFF
TRBJ2-1 | - | TRBV3-1/TRBV3-2 | - | TGTGCCAGCAGCCAAGATTTGGCAAGCGGGAATGAGCAGTTCTTC | CASSQDLASGNEQFF
TRBJ2-1 | once | TRBV12-3/TRBV12-4 | - | TGTGCCAGCAGTTTATTGACATCAGGCGAGCAGTTCTTC | CASSLLTSGEQFF
TRBJ2-1 | - | TRBV28 | TRBD2 | TGTGCCAGCCAGAGCGGGGGTGGCAATGAGCAGTTCTTC | CASQSGGGNEQFF
TRBJ2-1 | - | TRBV27 | - | TGTGCCAGCAGTTTATCGATGGAGACGTACAATGAGCAGTTCTTC | CASSLSMETYNEQFF
TRBJ2-5 | - | TRBV5-1 | TRBD1 | TGCGCCAGCAGCCCGACAGGGGAGTTAGAGACCCAGTACTTC | CASSPTGELETQYF
TRBJ2-5 | - | TRBV5-1 | TRBD1 | TGCGCCAGCAGCGTGACAGGGACAGAGACCCAGTACTTC | CASSVTGTETQYF
TRBJ2-3 | - | TRBV30 | TRBD2 | TGTGCCTGGAGACTAGCGGGCACAGATACGCAGTATTTT | CAWRLAGTDTQYF
TRBJ2-1 | - | TRBV7-9 | - | TGTGCCAGCAGCTTAGTCGCGGCCGAGCAGTTCTTC | CASSLVAAEQFF
TRBJ2-5 | - | TRBV6-2/TRBV6-3 | TRBD1 | TGTGCCAGCAGTGGTCCTAGGGGCCAGGGGGAAGAGACCCAGTACTTC | CASSGPRGQGEETQYF
TRBJ2-5 | once | TRBV3-1/TRBV3-2 | TRBD1 | TGTGCCAGCAGCCATGAACCGGGGGACAGGGAAGAGACCCAGTACTTC | CASSHEPGDREETQYF
TRBJ2-5 | - | TRBV19 | TRBD2 | TGTGCCAGTAGTATATATCATCGGGGGAGGGAAGAGACCCAGTACTTC | CASSIYHRGREETQYF
TRBJ1-6 | - | TRBV9 | - | TGTGCCAGCAGCCCAGGGGCCGGGGGGTATAATTCACCCCTCCACTTT | CASSPGAGGYNSPLHF
TRBJ1-1 | - | TRBV7-6 | - | TGTGCCAGCAGCTACCCCGGGGGGTTGTTCACTGAAGCTTTCTTT | CASSYPGGLFTEAFF
TRBJ2-1 | - | TRBV15 | TRBD2 | TGTGCCACCAGCAGAGGCGGGGGGGCCTATGAGCAGTTCTTC | CATSRGGGAYEQFF
TRBJ1-6 | few | TRBV5-1 | - | TGCGCCAGCAGCTTGGGAGACAGTAATTCACCCCTCCACTTT | CASSLGDSNSPLHF
TRBJ1-5 | few | TRBV24-1 | - | TGTGCCACCAGTGACCCAGGACTGGATCAGCCCCAGCATTTT | CATSDPGLDQPQHF
TRBJ2-5 | - | TRBV12-3/TRBV12-4 | TRBD2 | TGTGCCAGCAGGAATAGCGGGGGAGAGACCCAGTACTTC | CASRNSGGETQYF
TRBJ1-5 | - | TRBV28 | TRBD1 | TGTGCCAGCAGTTTAAGGACAGGGGGGCAGCCCCAGCATTTT | CASSLRTGGQPQHF
TRBJ1-5 | - | TRBV3-1/TRBV3-2 | - | TGTGCCAGCTCCCTCGGGTCTGGTATTAGCAATCAGCCCCAGCATTTT | CASSLGSGISNQPQHF
TRBJ2-1 | once | TRBV15 | - | TGTGCCACCAGCAGAGACCGGGGTAACAATGAGCAGTTCTTC | CATSRDRGNNEQFF
TRBJ2-3 | - | TRBV6-5 | TRBD2 | TGTGCCAGCAGACTCAGCGGGAGAGGAATAGATACGCAGTATTTT | CASRLSGRGIDTQYF
TRBJ2-3 | - | TRBV2 | TRBD2 | TGTGCCAGCAGGGACGGGGGGGGCACAGATACGCAGTATTTT | CASRDGGGTDTQYF
TRBJ1-2 | once | TRBV4-3 | - | TGCGCCAGCAGCCAAGGGTGGGGCGGCGGCTACACCTTC | CASSQGWGGGYTF
TRBJ1-1 | - | TRBV7-9 | - | TGTGCCAGCAGCGCTACAGGGTACACTGAAGCTTTCTTT | CASSATGYTEAFF
TRBJ1-2 | - | TRBV3-1/TRBV3-2 | - | TGTGCCAGCAGCCAAGATCTAGGCAGGGCACGGTGGAGCTATGGCTACACCTTC | CASSQDLGRARWSYGYTF
TRBJ1-5 | - | TRBV6-6 | TRBD1 | TGTGCCAGCAGTAGGGACAGACCAAATCAGCCCCAGCATTTT | CASSRDRPNQPQHF
TRBJ1-6 | - | TRBV5-4 | - | TGTGCCAGCAGCCTGGAAGGCAGGCCTTCACCCCTCCACTTT | CASSLEGRPSPLHF
TRBJ1-6 | few | TRBV27 | TRBD1 | TGTGCCAGCAGTGACAATTGGGACAGGGGGCCTAATTCACCCCTCCACTTT | CASSDNWDRGPNSPLHF
TRBJ2-1 | - | TRBV11-2 | TRBD2 | TGTGCCAGCAGCTCCTCCGGGACTAGCGGGTATAATGAGCAGTTCTTC | CASSSSGTSGYNEQFF
TRBJ2-3 | - | TRBV12-3/TRBV12-4 | - | TGTGCCAGCTCAAATTCGGGAGATACGCAGTATTTT | CASSNSGDTQYF
TRBJ2-1 | - | TRBV3-1/TRBV3-2 | TRBD1 | TGTGCCAGCAGCCAACAACAGGGGGCCATCCAGTTCTTC | CASSQQQGAIQFF
TRBJ1-2 | - | TRBV3-1/TRBV3-2 | - | TGTGCCAGCAGCCTGTCGACAGTTTATCCCTCTCTAGCTAACTATGGCTACACCTTC | CASSLSTVYPSLANYGYTF
TRBJ1-3 | - | TRBV6-5 | - | TGTGCCAGCAGTTACTCGGGAGCTGGAAACACCATATATTTT | CASSYSGAGNTIYF
TRBJ1-5 | - | TRBV6-2/TRBV6-3 | - | TGTGCCAGCAGTATAAAACAGTACAATCAGCCCCAGCATTTT | CASSIKQYNQPQHF
TRBJ2-5 | - | TRBV14 | - | TGTGCCAGCAGCCAAATTTCAGGGGAGACCCAGTACTTC | CASSQISGETQYF
TRBJ1-2 | few | TRBV18 | - | TGTGCCAGCTCATTAGAGGACGAGGGTGGCTACACCTTC | CASSLEDEGGYTF
TRBJ2-2 | - | TRBV5-4 | - | TGTGCCAGCAGCTTGGACAATGCGAACACCGGGGAGCTGTTTTTT | CASSLDNANTGELFF
TRBJ1-5 | - | TRBV7-2 | - | TGTGCCAGCAGACCCGGGACAACCACTCAGCCCCAGCATTTT | CASRPGTTTQPQHF
TRBJ1-1 | - | TRBV6-2/TRBV6-3 | - | TGTGCCAGCAGTCGACGGGACTCGAACACTGAAGCTTTCTTT | CASSRRDSNTEAFF
TRBJ1-1 | - | TRBV6-5 | TRBD1 | TGTGCCAGCAGTTACTCTTGGACAGGGGGGACTGAAGCTTTCTTT | CASSYSWTGGTEAFF
TRBJ2-1 | - | TRBV27 | TRBD1 | TGTGCCAGCAGTGCCGGGACAGCCCCCTACAATGAGCAGTTCTTC | CASSAGTAPYNEQFF
TRBJ2-3 | - | TRBV25-1 | - | TGTGCCAGCAGTCGCGCTACCAGCACAGATACGCAGTATTTT | CASSRATSTDTQYF
TRBJ1-2 | once | TRBV3-1/TRBV3-2 | - | TGTGCCAGCAGCCCTAAGCGTGGTGACTATGGCTACACCTTC | CASSPKRGDYGYTF
TRBJ2-1 | - | TRBV15 | - | TGTGCCACCGGGCCCAGGGGCGGAGCGGTCACGTACAATGAGCAGTTCTTC | CATGPRGGAVTYNEQFF
TRBJ1-4 | - | TRBV9 | - | TGTGCCAGCAGCGTTAGGGGGACAACTAATGAAAAACTGTTTTTT | CASSVRGTTNEKLFF
TRBJ2-3 | - | TRBV27 | TRBD2 | TGTGCCAGCAGTTTAAGCGGGACCACAGATACGCAGTATTTT | CASSLSGTTDTQYF
TRBJ1-5 | - | TRBV27 | TRBD1 | TGTGCCAGCAGTTTATCGCCCCCGCAGACAGGGACGGTACAGCCCCAGCATTTT | CASSLSPPQTGTVQPQHF
TRBJ1-5 | - | TRBV5-1 | TRBD1 | TGCGCCAGCAGCTTGGATGGACAGGGGAATCAGCCCCAGCATTTT | CASSLDGQGNQPQHF
TRBJ2-1 | few | TRBV14 | TRBD2 | TGTGCCAGCAGCCAAGGTGTAGCGGGAGCGGCTCGAAATGAGCAGTTCTTC | CASSQGVAGAARNEQFF